The sequence of this T cell receptor (beta chain) was determined in a study of blood T cell repertoires in COVID-19. Study-wide background: PBMCs, B-cell-depleted T cells, or T cells provided the cDNA or gDNA that made up the material.

Generated by immunoSEQ multiplex PCR, the TCRdb table keeps only in-frame clones and is missing some. The table lists a few hundred thousand clones, 80% to 90% of them singletons. Germline CDR1 reads MRHNA; CDR2 reads SNTAGT. The CDR3 runs to 11 residues. The germline V and J ends were trimmed by 10 bases and 6 bases, with 11 bases remaining between them. Across fewer than 25 US areas, participants ranged in age from roughly 18 to 89 years. The V call is TRBV6-4, the J call TRBJ2-3, with TRBD1 as a possible D gene (5 bases). The TCR was taken from a young man who had recovered from COVID-19. The sequencing input was PBMCs or T cells enriched from blood (not recorded which). The CDR3 region is CATTPGDTQYF. CDR3 DNA: TGTGCCACAACCCCAGGGGATACGCAGTATTTT.